The clone carrying this T cell receptor (beta chain) was picked up a small number of times. This CDR3 has 11 amino acids. The V end lost 10 bases, the J end lost 0 bases, and 7 bases lay between the germline ends. Germline assignment: CDR1 MNHEY and CDR2 SVGAGI. The sample is drawn from a study of blood T cell repertoires in COVID-19. Study context: Samples taken during acute and convalescent COVID-19 were collected in the United States, Italy and Spain. The analysed material was cDNA or gDNA that came from T cells, B-cell-depleted T cells, or PBMCs.

Source study methods: Estimates of nucleated cell counts were drawn from the amplification of reference gene primers. Using immunoSEQ multiplex PCR, the repertoire was profiled, and TCRdb retains in-frame clones only, with some absent. The V and J calls and the clone size are those of that table, but D and trimming were determined from the DNA. The table includes about 120,000 clones, 88% detected once. This receptor was taken from a woman aged 45-60 years with acute or convalescent COVID-19. Specimen: peripheral blood. The chain uses TRBV6-5 and TRBJ2-7; D might be TRBD2 (5 bases). The CDR3 coding sequence is TGTGCCACGGGGAGCTCCTACGAGCAGTACTTC. Translated, it gives CATGSSYEQYF.